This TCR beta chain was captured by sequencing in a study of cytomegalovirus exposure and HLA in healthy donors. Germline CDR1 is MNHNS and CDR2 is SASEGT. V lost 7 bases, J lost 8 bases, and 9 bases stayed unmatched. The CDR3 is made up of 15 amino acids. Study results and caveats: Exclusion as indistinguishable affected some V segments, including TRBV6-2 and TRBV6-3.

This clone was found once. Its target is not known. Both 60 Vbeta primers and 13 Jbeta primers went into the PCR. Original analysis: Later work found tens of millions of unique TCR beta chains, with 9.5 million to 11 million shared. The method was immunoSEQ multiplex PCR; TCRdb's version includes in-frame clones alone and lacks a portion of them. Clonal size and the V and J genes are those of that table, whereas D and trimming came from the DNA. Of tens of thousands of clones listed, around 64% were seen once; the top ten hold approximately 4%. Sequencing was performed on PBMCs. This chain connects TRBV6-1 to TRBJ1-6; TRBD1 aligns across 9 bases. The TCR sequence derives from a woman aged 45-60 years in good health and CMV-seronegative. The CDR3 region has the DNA TGTGCCAGCACTCGTGGTGACAGGGGGGATTCACCCCTCCACTTT. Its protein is CASTRGDRGDSPLHF.